The 25 T cell receptor delta chains given below trace back to one sample, sequenced in a study of human gamma delta and Vdelta1 T cells (dated by TCRdb to 2016 to 2019). Receptor amplification or capture employed PCR. The sequencer listed for this sample is Illumina MiSeq. After TCRdb called clones again from the public reads with CATT, rows with identical DNA were merged. This sample has over a thousand delta-chain clones in its table, and approximately 40% of those were observed once. Approximately 5.4% of the sample rests with the top ten. The specimen sequenced was Vdelta1 gamma-delta T cells from blood. In light of the paper, this sample's cell subset or site label describes: Vd1+ T cells from peripheral blood. The receptors shown here come from a human donor in good health.

Comments on this clone: This sequence is one base from a far larger clone and is likely a read error. The chain couples TRDV1 to TRDJ1; 12 bases line up with TRDD3. The CDR3 totals 19 residues. Germline loops: CDR1 TSWWSYY, CDR2 QGS. V shed 3 bases, J shed 3 bases, and the junction held 14 bases outside the gene matches. The CDR3: CALGEIPYWGIPVPDKLIF. CDR3 nucleotide sequence: TGTGCTCTTGGGGAGATTCCATACTGGGGGATACCCGTTCCCGATAAACTCATCTTT.

In its sample, this clone is large (0.1 to 1%). The identical CDR3 is also encoded by other nucleotide sequences in the sample. V and J are TRDV1 and TRDJ1; D is possibly TRDD3 (7 bases). This CDR3 is 23 amino acids long. V was trimmed by 2 bases and J by 0 bases, leaving 34 bases between them. From germline, CDR1 is TSWWSYY and CDR2 QGS. The CDR3 here is CALGEYSLGRGLGNLPYTDKLIF. The CDR3 DNA reads TGTGCTCTTGGGGAATACAGCCTAGGTAGGGGACTGGGGAACCTTCCGTACACCGATAAACTCATCTTT.

Notes on this clone: This is likely an artifact of a read error, given a far larger clone one base away. The chain recombines TRDV1 with TRDJ1; D remains ambiguous. The CDR3 extends over 14 amino acids. Germline CDR1 is TSWWSYY and CDR2 is QGS. Trimming removed 4 bases at V and 2 bases at J, with 11 bases between. The CDR3 protein is CALGGHRSTDKLIF. The CDR3 coding sequence is TGTGCTCTTGGGGGACATCGGAGTACCGATAAACTCATCTTT.

This chain links TRDV1 with TRDJ1; tentatively, D is TRDD3 (6 bases). The CDR3 covers 22 residues. Germline CDR1 is TSWWSYY and CDR2 is QGS. V lost 4 bases to trimming and J lost 1 base, with 34 bases between them. The CDR3 here is CALGAAWPVKKGGGSCTDKLIF. The CDR3 region has the DNA TGTGCTCTTGGGGCCGCGTGGCCCGTAAAAAAGGGTGGGGGTAGTTGCACCGATAAACTCATCTTT.

As regards this clone: A read error may be the cause here, since a much bigger clone is one base away. The sample carries other DNA sequences with the same CDR3. The J gene is TRDJ1, the V gene TRDV1, with D perhaps matching TRDD2 or TRDD3 (6 bases each). Between the trimmed V and J ends, which lost 2 bases and 0 bases, there was a span of 34 bases. The CDR3 length is 23 residues. CDR1 and CDR2 (germline): TSWWSYY, QGS. The CDR3 sequence: CALGEYSLGRGLGNLPYTDKLIF. In DNA form, the CDR3 reads TGTGCTCTTGGGGAATACAGCCTAGGTAGGGGACTGGGAAACCTTCCGTACACCGATAAACTCATCTTT.

V gene TRDV1 combines with J gene TRDJ4; possibly TRDD2 for D (9 bases). Germline values: CDR1 TSWWSYY, CDR2 QGS. Between the trimmed V and J ends, which lost 5 bases and 0 bases, there was a span of 34 bases. The CDR3 runs to 21 residues. The CDR3 sequence is CALGLPSYYGGISGRARPLIF. CDR3 sequence (DNA): TGTGCTCTTGGGCTGCCTTCCTACTACGGGGGGATATCGGGTCGGGCCAGACCCCTGATCTTT.

This clone was counted between two and nine times. The V call is TRDV1, the J call TRDJ1; 10 bases fit TRDD3. This CDR3 is 15 amino acids long. J was trimmed by 11 bases and V by 5 bases; bases with no gene match: 14. Germline CDR1 TSWWSYY, CDR2 QGS. CDR3: CALGHFVLGDYPLIF. In DNA form, the CDR3 reads TGTGCTCTTGGGCATTTTGTACTGGGGGATTACCCCCTCATCTTT.

By frequency in the sample, this clone is large. J is TRDJ1 and V is TRDV1; the D is unclear. This CDR3 region has 15 residues. Germline values: CDR1 TSWWSYY, CDR2 QGS. Trimming stripped 0 bases from V and 7 bases from J, with 15 bases between. The CDR3 sequence is CALGELAPRKGKLIF. The CDR3 DNA reads as TGTGCTCTTGGGGAACTAGCCCCCCGGAAAGGTAAACTCATCTTT.

On this clone itself: This likely came from a read error, as a far larger clone is one base away. The J gene is TRDJ1, the V gene TRDV1; 10 nucleotides align to TRDD3. Germline CDR1 and CDR2: TSWWSYY and QGS. The junction had 39 bases not matched to a gene; V was cut back by 2 bases and J by 0 bases. CDR3 size: 28 residues. CDR3 protein: CALGEGILPTPEVWGISRRDQNTDKLIF. The CDR3 nucleotides read TGTGCTCTTGGGGAAGGCATTCTTCCTACCCCAGAAGTCTGGGGGATATCCAGGAGGGATCAAAACACCGATAAACTCATCTTT.

This clone ranks as medium-sized. This CDR3 is also generated by other DNA sequences in the sample. The chain employs TRDV1 and TRDJ1; 7 bases are a match to TRDD3. CDR1 and CDR2 from the germline V gene are TSWWSYY and QGS. The V gene end was trimmed by 5 bases and the J gene end by 0 bases; junction bases not matched to a gene: 30. This CDR3 region has 23 residues. DNA for the CDR3: TGTGCTCTTGGGTATAAATCCCGCGTACCAACTAGGTGGGGGAGTCCGGACACCGATAAACTCATCTTT. This codes for CALGYKSRVPTRWGSPDTDKLIF.

This clone is judged large. The sample holds other DNA sequences that translate to the same CDR3. V is TRDV1 and J is TRDJ1; D perhaps matches TRDD3 (10 bases). Trimming cost V 4 bases and J 3 bases, with 36 bases left between them. Germline CDR1 is TSWWSYY and CDR2 is QGS. The length of the CDR3 is 22 residues. As DNA, the CDR3 is TGTGCTCTTGGGGTCACGGCCTTCCTACGTCGAGGGGTCACTGGGGGATCCGATAAACTCATCTTT. It translates to CALGVTAFLRRGVTGGSDKLIF.

On this clone itself: With a much larger clone just one base away, this may be a read error. This chain links TRDV1 with TRDJ1; 8 nucleotides match TRDD3. Germline lookup yields CDR1 TSWWSYY and CDR2 QGS. The CDR3 sequence is 21 residues long. Written as DNA, the CDR3 is TGTGCTCTTGGAAGACTCTCTTCCCGTGAGGGGGGGGATATAACCACCAATAAACTCATCTTT. The encoded protein is CALGRLSSREGGDITTNKLIF.

This clone was seen a single time. This sequence is one base from a far larger clone and is likely a read error. This chain connects TRDV1 to TRDJ1, with 9 bases that match TRDD3. CDR1 is TSWWSYY and CDR2 is QGS in the germline V gene. The CDR3 sequence is 18 residues long. Germline trimming cut 4 bases from V and 1 base from J; bases unmatched to any gene: 13. CDR3 in DNA: TGTGCTCTTGGGGCAACCCGAATTCCTGGGGGATTCACCGATAAACTCATCTTT. Amino acid sequence: CALGATRIPGGFTDKLIF.

This clone was counted a few times. This chain joins TRDV1 and TRDJ1; TRDD2 matches 7 bases. V lost 0 bases and J lost 2; bases outside the gene matches: 18. This CDR3 region has 20 residues. The germline CDR1 and CDR2 sequences are TSWWSYY and QGS. CDR3 in DNA: TGTGCTCTTGGGGAACTCCTTCCTCGGTTCGGCGACGGGAGGACCGATAAACTCATCTTT. It is translated as CALGELLPRFGDGRTDKLIF.

This clone counts as medium-sized. The genes are TRDV1 and TRDJ1; no firm D call. This CDR3 spans 14 amino acids. Trimming removed 8 bases at V and 0 bases at J, with 13 bases between. The germline V gene encodes CDR1 TSWWSYY and CDR2 QGS. DNA for the CDR3: TGTGCTCTTAGTATGGCCCCCTACACCGATAAACTCATCTTT. Amino acids: CALSMAPYTDKLIF.

This clone is judged large. The V gene is TRDV1, the J gene TRDJ1, with D perhaps matching TRDD3 (5 bases). Germline values: CDR1 TSWWSYY, CDR2 QGS. CDR3 size: 24 residues. Trimming removed 4 bases from V and 0 bases from J, with 39 bases in between. The CDR3 sequence: CALGARPPSSFGATIAMYTDKLIF. CDR3 nucleotides: TGTGCTCTTGGGGCCCGACCCCCATCCTCGTTTGGGGCCACGATCGCGATGTACACCGATAAACTCATCTTT.

This clone is judged medium-sized. The gene calls are TRDV1 and TRDJ1, with 7 bases aligning to TRDD3. Trimming cost V 3 bases and J 2 bases; bases outside gene matches: 18. Germline loops: CDR1 TSWWSYY, CDR2 QGS. This CDR3 contains 19 residues. CDR3 in amino acids: CALGDPIPYVRGDTDKLIF. The DNA of the CDR3 is TGTGCTCTTGGGGACCCCATCCCCTACGTTCGGGGGGATACCGATAAACTCATCTTT.

This clone qualifies as large. This chain uses TRDV1 with TRDJ1; 9 positions match TRDD3. The length of the CDR3 is 17 residues. Germline V gives CDR1 TSWWSYY, CDR2 QGS. Germline trimming cut 5 bases from V and 5 bases from J; bases unmatched to any gene: 15. CDR3 sequence (DNA): TGTGCTCTTGGGAACTGGGCTGGGGGATTGTCTCGAGATAAACTCATCTTT. This translates into CALGNWAGGLSRDKLIF.

Note on this clone: This may be a read error: a much more frequent sequence differs by one nucleotide. This rearrangement joins TRDV1 to TRDJ1; weak D call: TRDD2 (7 bases). CDR1 and CDR2 from the germline V gene are TSWWSYY and QGS. With 7 bases removed from V and 2 bases from J, the gap between germline ends came to 56 bases. This CDR3 contains 28 residues. This CDR3 is CALEGRPSWGMGPGKSSKGGTSTDKLIF. DNA of the CDR3: TGTGCTCTTGAGGGCCGGCCTTCCTGGGGAATGGGTCCTGGCAAAAGTTCGAAAGGGGGGACTTCGACCGATAAACTCATCTTT.

In the case of this clone: A much larger clone differs from this one at a single base, so this may be a read error. Other DNA sequences in this sample translate to the same CDR3. The chain carries TRDV1 and TRDJ1, with 8 bases lining up with TRDD3. The CDR3 is made up of 24 amino acids. CDR1 is TSWWSYY, CDR2 QGS, per germline. With V trimmed by 4 bases and J by 0 bases, 31 bases remained unmatched. CDR3 in amino acids: CALGVPKAPTASLGVQRYTDKLIF. The DNA of the CDR3 is TGTGCTCTTGGGGTCCCGAAGGCTCCAACTGCATCACTGGGGGTCCAAAGGTACACCGATAAACTCATCTTT.

On this clone itself: It is likely a read error: a sequence one base away is far more abundant. The rearrangement joins TRDV1 to TRDJ1; TRDD3 aligns across 11 bases. Germline CDR1 TSWWSYY, CDR2 QGS. The CDR3 has 22 residues. CDR3 region: CALGELGYPGSGGGYATDKRIF. The DNA of the CDR3 is TGTGCTCTTGGGGAACTAGGCTACCCTGGGTCTGGTGGGGGATACGCCACCGATAAACGCATCTTT.

With respect to this clone: This likely traces to a read error, being one base from a far larger clone. The chain is built from TRDV1 and TRDJ1; 13 nucleotides line up with TRDD3. Germline V gene lookup returns CDR1 TSWWSYY and CDR2 QGS. This CDR3 comprises 25 residues. V shed 2 bases and J 0 bases; nucleotides not matched to a gene: 27. This chain's CDR3 is CALGEVLRKPQTPYWGIRNTDKLIF. CDR3 bases: TGTGCTCTTGGGGAAGTTCTACGCAAGCCTCAGACACCGTACTGGGGGATACGCAACACCGATAAACTCATCTTT.

This clone is classed as medium-sized. The rearrangement links TRDV1 to TRDJ1; the match to TRDD3 covers 9 bases. The trim removed 0 bases at V and 3 bases at J, leaving 11 bases unmatched. CDR3 length equals 18 residues. Germline V CDR1 and CDR2: TSWWSYY, QGS. CDR3: CALGELPRWGIFSDKLIF. The CDR3, as DNA: TGTGCTCTTGGGGAACTGCCCCGTTGGGGGATATTTTCCGATAAACTCATCTTT.

Note on this clone: This sequence may be a read error, since a much larger clone differs from it by one base. The identical CDR3 is also encoded by other nucleotide sequences in the sample. The chain carries TRDV1 and TRDJ1; TRDD3 aligns across 8 bases. Trimming removed 4 bases from V and 2 bases from J; junction bases left unmatched: 27. Germline V lookup: CDR1 TSWWSYY, CDR2 QGS. This CDR3 has 22 amino acids. CDR3 in DNA: TGTGCTCTTGGGGGCTTATTTCATCTCCATCGTACTGGGGGGTACCGAACCGATAAACTCATCTTT. Protein: CALGGLFHLHRTGGYRTDKLIF.

There are a few counts of this clone. The genes are TRDV1 and TRDJ1, with 8 bases identical to TRDD2. The CDR3 consists of 22 residues. V lost 4 bases and J lost 7; bases outside the gene matches: 32. The germline V gene encodes CDR1 TSWWSYY and CDR2 QGS. CDR3 sequence reads: CALGVLPIRTEDSTEPAGKLIF. The CDR3 region has the DNA TGTGCTCTTGGGGTCCTTCCTATTCGAACCGAAGACTCTACCGAACCCGCGGGTAAACTCATCTTT.